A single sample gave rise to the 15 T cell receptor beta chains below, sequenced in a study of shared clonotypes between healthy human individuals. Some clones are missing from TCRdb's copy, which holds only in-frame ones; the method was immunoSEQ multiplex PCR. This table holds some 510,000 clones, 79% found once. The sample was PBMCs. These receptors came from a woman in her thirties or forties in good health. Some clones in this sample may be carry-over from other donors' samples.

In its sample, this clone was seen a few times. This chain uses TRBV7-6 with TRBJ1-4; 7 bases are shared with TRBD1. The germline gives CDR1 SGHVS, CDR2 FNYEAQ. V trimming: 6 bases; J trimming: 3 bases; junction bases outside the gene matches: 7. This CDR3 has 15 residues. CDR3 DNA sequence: TGTGCCAGCAGTCTAAGGGGGCATGCTAATGAAAAACTGTTTTTT. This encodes CASSLRGHANEKLFF.

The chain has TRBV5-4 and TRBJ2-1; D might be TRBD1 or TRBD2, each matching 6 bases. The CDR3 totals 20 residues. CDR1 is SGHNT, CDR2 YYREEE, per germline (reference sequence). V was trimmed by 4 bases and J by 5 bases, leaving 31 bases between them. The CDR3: CASSRFGGLASGLKDNEQFF. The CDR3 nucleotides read TGTGCCAGCAGCCGCTTTGGGGGGCTGGCTTCCGGTCTTAAGGACAATGAGCAGTTCTTC.

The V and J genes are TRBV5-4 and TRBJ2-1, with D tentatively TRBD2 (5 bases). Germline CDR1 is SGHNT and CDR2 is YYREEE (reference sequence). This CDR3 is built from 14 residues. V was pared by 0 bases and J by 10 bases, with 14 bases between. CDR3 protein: CASSLGGLSGEQFF. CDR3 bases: TGTGCCAGCAGCTTGGGTGGACTCTCGGGCGAGCAGTTCTTC.

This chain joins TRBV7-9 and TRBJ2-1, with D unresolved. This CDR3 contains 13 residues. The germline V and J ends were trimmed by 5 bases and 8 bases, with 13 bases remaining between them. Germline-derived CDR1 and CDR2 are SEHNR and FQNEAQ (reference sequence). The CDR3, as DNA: TGTGCCAGCAGCCCCCCCAGCGAGGATGAGCAGTTCTTC. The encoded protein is CASSPPSEDEQFF.

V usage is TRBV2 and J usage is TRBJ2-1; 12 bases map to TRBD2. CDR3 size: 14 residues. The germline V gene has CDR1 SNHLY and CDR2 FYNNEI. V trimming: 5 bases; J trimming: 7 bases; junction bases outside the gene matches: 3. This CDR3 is CASSSGTSGNEQFF. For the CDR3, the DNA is TGTGCCAGCAGTTCCGGGACTAGCGGGAATGAGCAGTTCTTC.

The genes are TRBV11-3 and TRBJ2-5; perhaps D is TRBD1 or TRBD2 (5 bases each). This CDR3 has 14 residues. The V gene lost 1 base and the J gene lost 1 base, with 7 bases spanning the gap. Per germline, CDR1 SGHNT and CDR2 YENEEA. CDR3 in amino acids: CASSLGGSQETQYF. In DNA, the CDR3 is TGTGCCAGCAGCTTAGGGGGGTCCCAAGAGACCCAGTACTTC. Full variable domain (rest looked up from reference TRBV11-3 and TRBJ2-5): EAGVVQSPRYKIIEKKQPVAFWCNPISGHNTLYWYLQNLGQGPELLIRYENEEAVDDSQLPKDRFSAERLKGVDSTLKIQPAELGDSAVYLCASSLGGSQETQYFGPGTRLLVL.

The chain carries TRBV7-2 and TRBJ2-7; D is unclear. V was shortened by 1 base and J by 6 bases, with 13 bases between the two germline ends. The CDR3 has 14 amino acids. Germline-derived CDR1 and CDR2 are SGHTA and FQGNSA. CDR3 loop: CASSLGRRVGEQYF. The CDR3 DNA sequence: TGTGCCAGCAGCTTAGGCCGTAGAGTTGGCGAGCAGTACTTC.

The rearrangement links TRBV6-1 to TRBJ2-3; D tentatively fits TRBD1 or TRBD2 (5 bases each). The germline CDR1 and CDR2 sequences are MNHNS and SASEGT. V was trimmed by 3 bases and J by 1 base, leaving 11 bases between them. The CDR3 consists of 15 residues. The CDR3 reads CASSEVGVGTDTQYF. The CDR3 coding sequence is TGTGCCAGCAGTGAGGTGGGGGTCGGCACAGATACGCAGTATTTT.

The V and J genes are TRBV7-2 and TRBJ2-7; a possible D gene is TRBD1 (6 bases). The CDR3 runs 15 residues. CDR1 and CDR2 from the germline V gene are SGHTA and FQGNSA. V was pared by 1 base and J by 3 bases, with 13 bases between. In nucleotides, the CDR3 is TGTGCCAGCAGCTTAGAGGGGGTATATGGCTACGAGCAGTACTTC. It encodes CASSLEGVYGYEQYF.

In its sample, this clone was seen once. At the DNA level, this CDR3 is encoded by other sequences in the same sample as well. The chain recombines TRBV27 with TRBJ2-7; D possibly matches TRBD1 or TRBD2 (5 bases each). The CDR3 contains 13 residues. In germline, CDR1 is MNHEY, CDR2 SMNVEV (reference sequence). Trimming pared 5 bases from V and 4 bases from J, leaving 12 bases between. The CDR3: CASSPGRTYEQYF. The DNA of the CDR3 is TGTGCCAGCAGTCCGGGACGCACGTACGAGCAGTACTTC.

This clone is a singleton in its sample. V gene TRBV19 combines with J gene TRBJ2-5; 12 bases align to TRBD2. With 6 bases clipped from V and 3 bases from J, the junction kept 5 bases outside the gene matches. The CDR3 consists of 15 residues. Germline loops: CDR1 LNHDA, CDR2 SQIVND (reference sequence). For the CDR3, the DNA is TGTGCCAGTAGGCGACTAGCGGGAGAGAAAGAGACCCAGTACTTC. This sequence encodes CASRRLAGEKETQYF. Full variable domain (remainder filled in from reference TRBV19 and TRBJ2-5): DGGITQSPKYLFRKEGQNVTLSCEQNLNHDAMYWYRQDPGQGLRLIYYSQIVNDFQKGDIAEGYSVSREKKESFPLTVTSAQKNPTAFYLCASRRLAGEKETQYFGPGTRLLVL.

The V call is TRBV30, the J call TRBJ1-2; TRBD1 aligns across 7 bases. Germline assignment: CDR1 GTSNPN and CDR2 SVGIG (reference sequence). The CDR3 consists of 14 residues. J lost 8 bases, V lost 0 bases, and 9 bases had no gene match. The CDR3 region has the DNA TGTGCCTGGAGTGTACTGTTGACAGGGAAAGGCTACACCTTC. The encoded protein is CAWSVLLTGKGYTF.

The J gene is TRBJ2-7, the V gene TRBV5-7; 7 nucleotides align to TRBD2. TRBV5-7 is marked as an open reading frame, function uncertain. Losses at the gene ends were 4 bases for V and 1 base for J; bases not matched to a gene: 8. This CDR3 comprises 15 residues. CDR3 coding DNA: TGTGCCAGCAGCCCGGGCTGGGGGGGGTCCTACGAGCAGTACTTC. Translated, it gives CASSPGWGGSYEQYF.

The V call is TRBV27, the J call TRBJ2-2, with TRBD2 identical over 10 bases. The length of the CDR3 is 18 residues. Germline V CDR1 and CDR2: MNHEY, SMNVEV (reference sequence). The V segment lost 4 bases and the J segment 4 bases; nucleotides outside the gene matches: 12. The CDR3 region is CASSSSPSGRAGTGELFF. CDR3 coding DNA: TGTGCCAGCAGTTCCTCCCCTAGCGGGAGAGCGGGCACCGGGGAGCTGTTTTTT.

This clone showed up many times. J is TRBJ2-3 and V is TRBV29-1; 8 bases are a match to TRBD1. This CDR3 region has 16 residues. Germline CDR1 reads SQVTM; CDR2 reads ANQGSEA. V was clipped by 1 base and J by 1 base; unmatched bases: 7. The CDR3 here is CSVEALGQGGTDTQYF. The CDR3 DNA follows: TGCAGCGTTGAAGCCCTAGGACAGGGAGGCACAGATACGCAGTATTTT.